This TCR beta chain was retrieved from a study of OX40 agonist ivuxolimab in advanced cancers. Study overall: Earlier anti-PD-1, anti-PD-L1 or anti-CTLA-4 therapy was permitted; roughly 42% had received some. Study results and caveats: Some of the lowest clonal expansion was seen in partial responders at 0.1-3.0 mg/kg. The study found that CD8+ T cells averaged more expanded clones than CD4+.

A remark on this clone: Its antigen remains unknown.

Sequenced by immunoSEQ multiplex PCR; TCRdb stores in-frame clones only, minus some. The table records 70,000 to 95,000 clones, 70% to 90% of them present only once. V gave up 0 bases and J gave up 9 bases; unmatched junction bases: 6. The CDR3 length is 14 residues. In germline, CDR1 is SGHRS, CDR2 YFSETQ. This receptor was identified in an adult with an advanced solid tumor such as melanoma, head and neck, liver or kidney cancer. The V gene is TRBV5-1, the J gene TRBJ2-1, with 7 bases fitting TRBD1. The sequences come from CD4+ or CD8+ T cells sorted from blood, collected in a trial of the OX40 agonist ivuxolimab. The CDR3 nucleotides read TGCGCCAGCAGCTTGGATGGTGCAGGGGGTGAGCAGTTCTTC. Its protein product is CASSLDGAGGEQFF. The variable domain in full, with the rest retrieved from reference TRBV5-1 and TRBJ2-1, is KAGVTQTPRYLIKTRGQQVTLSCSPISGHRSVSWYQQTPGQGLQFLFEYFSETQRNKGNFPGRFSGRQFSNSRSEMNVSTLELGDSALYLCASSLDGAGGEQFFGPGTRLTVL.